The rows below give T cell receptor beta chains drawn from one sample of a study of shared clonotypes between healthy human individuals. Sequencing used immunoSEQ multiplex PCR; TCRdb keeps in-frame clones, though not all of them. The sample contains approximately 350,000 clones, approximately 96% of which appear only once. The sample comprised memory CD8+ T cells sorted from blood. The source of these receptors is a young man in good health. The CDR3 runs from the conserved cysteine through the conserved F or W. Each record gives: V gene, clone size, J gene, D gene, CDR3 protein, CDR3 DNA. The D gene is left open where the match is weak. Expanded clones get a size class; other rows say once, few or many, or leave the size out.

v_call: TRBV6-5
clone_size: .
j_call: TRBJ1-3
d_call: .
cdr3_aa: CASSYSRKISGNTIYF
cdr3_nt: TGTGCCAGCAGTTACTCTAGGAAGATCTCTGGAAACACCATATATTTT

v_call: TRBV14
clone_size: .
j_call: TRBJ2-5
d_call: .
cdr3_aa: CASSRRVGETQYF
cdr3_nt: TGTGCCAGCAGCCGGAGGGTTGGTGAGACCCAGTACTTC

v_call: TRBV28
clone_size: .
j_call: TRBJ2-7
d_call: TRBD2
cdr3_aa: CASSRGIGGDYEQYF
cdr3_nt: TGTGCCAGCAGCCGGGGTATCGGGGGGGACTACGAGCAGTACTTC

v_call: TRBV28
clone_size: .
j_call: TRBJ1-3
d_call: .
cdr3_aa: CASSLWRFSGNTIYF
cdr3_nt: TGTGCCAGCAGTTTATGGAGGTTCTCTGGAAACACCATATATTTT

v_call: TRBV5-1
clone_size: few
j_call: TRBJ1-3
d_call: TRBD1
cdr3_aa: CASSLTGEGNTIYF
cdr3_nt: TGCGCCAGCAGCCTGACAGGGGAAGGAAACACCATATATTTT

v_call: TRBV7-3
clone_size: .
j_call: TRBJ2-2
d_call: .
cdr3_aa: CASSLLGTGELFF
cdr3_nt: TGTGCCAGCAGCCTTCTCGGGACCGGGGAGCTGTTTTTT

v_call: TRBV5-5
clone_size: .
j_call: TRBJ2-7
d_call: .
cdr3_aa: CASSLLHKGLEQYF
cdr3_nt: TGTGCCAGCAGCTTGCTGCATAAGGGGTTAGAGCAGTACTTC

v_call: TRBV7-2
clone_size: once
j_call: TRBJ2-1
d_call: TRBD2
cdr3_aa: CASSLVGTNYNEQFF
cdr3_nt: TGTGCCAGCAGCTTAGTGGGGACTAACTACAATGAGCAGTTCTTC

v_call: TRBV30
clone_size: .
j_call: TRBJ2-1
d_call: .
cdr3_aa: CAWSSLAPYNEQFF
cdr3_nt: TGTGCCTGGAGTAGCCTAGCCCCCTACAATGAGCAGTTCTTC

v_call: TRBV5-1
clone_size: .
j_call: TRBJ2-7
d_call: .
cdr3_aa: CASSLEGYEQYF
cdr3_nt: TGCGCCAGCAGCCTGGAAGGTTACGAGCAGTACTTC

v_call: TRBV10-3
clone_size: .
j_call: TRBJ1-5
d_call: .
cdr3_aa: CASDLMGGNQPQHF
cdr3_nt: TGTGCCTCAGACTTGATGGGCGGCAATCAGCCCCAGCATTTT

v_call: TRBV5-1
clone_size: .
j_call: TRBJ2-1
d_call: TRBD1
cdr3_aa: CASRAPDRGLNEQFF
cdr3_nt: TGCGCCAGCAGGGCTCCGGACAGGGGGTTAAATGAGCAGTTCTTC

v_call: TRBV4-1
clone_size: .
j_call: TRBJ2-7
d_call: TRBD2
cdr3_aa: CASSQDRYLGGRAGYEQYF
cdr3_nt: TGCGCCAGCAGCCAAGATCGATACCTCGGGGGGAGGGCCGGCTACGAGCAGTACTTC

v_call: TRBV2
clone_size: .
j_call: TRBJ2-5
d_call: .
cdr3_aa: CASRYLEETQYF
cdr3_nt: TGTGCCAGCAGGTACTTGGAGGAGACCCAGTACTTC

v_call: TRBV10-3
clone_size: .
j_call: TRBJ2-3
d_call: TRBD2
cdr3_aa: CAISGGLAGYTDTQYF
cdr3_nt: TGTGCCATCAGTGGTGGACTAGCGGGATACACAGATACGCAGTATTTT

v_call: TRBV4-2
clone_size: .
j_call: TRBJ2-1
d_call: TRBD2
cdr3_aa: CASSQAVGGTILSNEQFF
cdr3_nt: TGTGCCAGCAGCCAAGCTGTGGGGGGGACGATCCTCTCCAATGAGCAGTTCTTC

v_call: TRBV21-1
clone_size: .
j_call: TRBJ1-1
d_call: .
cdr3_aa: CASSKAAVRGEAFF
cdr3_nt: TGTGCCAGCAGCAAAGCGGCAGTGCGGGGTGAAGCTTTCTTT

v_call: TRBV10-3
clone_size: .
j_call: TRBJ1-2
d_call: .
cdr3_aa: CAIPGGWYGYTF
cdr3_nt: TGTGCCATCCCGGGAGGGTGGTATGGCTACACCTTC

v_call: TRBV25-1
clone_size: .
j_call: TRBJ2-5
d_call: .
cdr3_aa: CASSEYRGKAETQYF
cdr3_nt: TGTGCCAGCAGTGAATATAGGGGGAAGGCAGAGACCCAGTACTTC

v_call: TRBV15
clone_size: .
j_call: TRBJ2-2
d_call: TRBD2
cdr3_aa: CATSRGTSGRINTGELFF
cdr3_nt: TGTGCCACCAGCAGAGGGACTAGCGGGAGGATTAACACCGGGGAGCTGTTTTTT

v_call: TRBV11-2
clone_size: .
j_call: TRBJ2-3
d_call: .
cdr3_aa: CASSPPGASTDTQYF
cdr3_nt: TGTGCCAGCAGCCCACCCGGGGCTTCCACAGATACGCAGTATTTT

v_call: TRBV5-1
clone_size: .
j_call: TRBJ1-1
d_call: .
cdr3_aa: CASSLGSTGAFF
cdr3_nt: TGCGCCAGCAGCTTGGGTTCAACAGGAGCTTTCTTT

v_call: TRBV9
clone_size: .
j_call: TRBJ2-7
d_call: TRBD2
cdr3_aa: CASSATSGRASREQYF
cdr3_nt: TGTGCCAGCAGCGCGACTAGCGGGAGGGCCTCTCGGGAGCAGTACTTC

v_call: TRBV5-1
clone_size: .
j_call: TRBJ2-7
d_call: TRBD1
cdr3_aa: CASSLGDRQYEQYF
cdr3_nt: TGCGCCAGCAGCTTGGGGGACAGGCAGTACGAGCAGTACTTC

v_call: TRBV21-1
clone_size: .
j_call: TRBJ1-1
d_call: .
cdr3_aa: CASRNRPVDTEAFF
cdr3_nt: TGTGCCAGCAGAAACAGGCCAGTTGACACTGAAGCTTTCTTT

v_call: TRBV27
clone_size: .
j_call: TRBJ2-7
d_call: .
cdr3_aa: CASSSYGSSYEQYF
cdr3_nt: TGTGCCAGCAGTTCCTACGGGAGCTCCTACGAGCAGTACTTC

v_call: TRBV18
clone_size: .
j_call: TRBJ1-1
d_call: .
cdr3_aa: CASSPGHANTEAFF
cdr3_nt: TGTGCCAGCTCACCGGGACATGCGAACACTGAAGCTTTCTTT

v_call: TRBV5-1
clone_size: .
j_call: TRBJ2-3
d_call: .
cdr3_aa: CASSPGLPADTQYF
cdr3_nt: TGCGCCAGCAGCCCAGGACTACCCGCAGATACGCAGTATTTT

v_call: TRBV7-3
clone_size: .
j_call: TRBJ2-1
d_call: TRBD2
cdr3_aa: CASSPGLAVINEQFF
cdr3_nt: TGTGCCAGCAGCCCGGGACTAGCGGTTATCAATGAGCAGTTCTTC

v_call: TRBV27
clone_size: .
j_call: TRBJ1-5
d_call: .
cdr3_aa: CASSFQGQPQHF
cdr3_nt: TGTGCCAGCAGTTTCCAGGGCCAGCCCCAGCATTTT

v_call: TRBV6-6
clone_size: .
j_call: TRBJ1-5
d_call: .
cdr3_aa: CASSLRENRGEPQHF
cdr3_nt: TGTGCCAGCAGTTTAAGAGAAAATCGGGGAGAGCCCCAGCATTTT

v_call: TRBV27
clone_size: .
j_call: TRBJ1-1
d_call: .
cdr3_aa: CASSSPTGSNTEAFF
cdr3_nt: TGTGCCAGCAGTTCACCAACAGGGTCCAACACTGAAGCTTTCTTT

v_call: TRBV6-5
clone_size: .
j_call: TRBJ2-1
d_call: TRBD2
cdr3_aa: CASRLAGGHEQFF
cdr3_nt: TGTGCCAGCAGACTAGCGGGAGGCCATGAGCAGTTCTTC

v_call: TRBV4-2
clone_size: .
j_call: TRBJ2-7
d_call: TRBD1
cdr3_aa: CASSRTTTGDEQYF
cdr3_nt: TGTGCCAGCAGCCGAACAACGACAGGGGACGAGCAGTACTTC

v_call: TRBV28
clone_size: once
j_call: TRBJ2-7
d_call: .
cdr3_aa: CASSLRGYEQYF
cdr3_nt: TGTGCCAGCAGTTTACGCGGGTACGAGCAGTACTTC

v_call: TRBV7-9
clone_size: .
j_call: TRBJ2-7
d_call: .
cdr3_aa: CASSLVGNGEQYF
cdr3_nt: TGTGCCAGCAGCTTAGTCGGGAACGGGGAGCAGTACTTC

v_call: TRBV2
clone_size: once
j_call: TRBJ2-3
d_call: .
cdr3_aa: CASSERSGVSTDTQYF
cdr3_nt: TGTGCCAGCAGTGAACGGTCAGGCGTTAGCACAGATACGCAGTATTTT

v_call: TRBV5-6
clone_size: .
j_call: TRBJ2-3
d_call: TRBD1
cdr3_aa: CASSLVDRGPDTQYF
cdr3_nt: TGTGCCAGCAGCTTAGTGGACAGGGGGCCGGATACGCAGTATTTT

v_call: TRBV6-5
clone_size: once
j_call: TRBJ2-7
d_call: .
cdr3_aa: CASSYSTTAWYEQYF
cdr3_nt: TGTGCCAGCAGTTACTCGACGACAGCCTGGTACGAGCAGTACTTC

v_call: TRBV9
clone_size: .
j_call: TRBJ2-3
d_call: TRBD2
cdr3_aa: CASSVAAGGTDTQYF
cdr3_nt: TGTGCCAGCAGCGTAGCAGCGGGAGGTACAGATACGCAGTATTTT

v_call: TRBV6-6
clone_size: .
j_call: TRBJ1-2
d_call: TRBD1
cdr3_aa: CASSSTGLGYGYTF
cdr3_nt: TGTGCCAGCAGTTCGACAGGGCTGGGCTATGGCTACACCTTC

v_call: TRBV7-2
clone_size: .
j_call: TRBJ2-1
d_call: .
cdr3_aa: CASSLRAEQFF
cdr3_nt: TGTGCCAGCAGCTTACGGGCCGAGCAGTTCTTC

v_call: TRBV28
clone_size: .
j_call: TRBJ2-3
d_call: TRBD1
cdr3_aa: CASSRDRVTTDTQYF
cdr3_nt: TGTGCCAGCAGTCGGGACAGGGTTACCACAGATACGCAGTATTTT

v_call: TRBV5-1
clone_size: .
j_call: TRBJ2-7
d_call: TRBD2
cdr3_aa: CASSLAGATYYEQYF
cdr3_nt: TGCGCCAGCAGCCTAGCGGGAGCCACCTACTACGAGCAGTACTTC

v_call: TRBV5-1
clone_size: .
j_call: TRBJ1-1
d_call: .
cdr3_aa: CASRVGGWDTEAFF
cdr3_nt: TGCGCCAGCAGGGTAGGGGGTTGGGACACTGAAGCTTTCTTT

v_call: TRBV7-9
clone_size: .
j_call: TRBJ1-3
d_call: .
cdr3_aa: CASRSWTSGNTIYF
cdr3_nt: TGTGCCAGCAGGTCTTGGACCTCTGGAAACACCATATATTTT

v_call: TRBV25-1
clone_size: .
j_call: TRBJ2-1
d_call: .
cdr3_aa: CASSEWGTVYNEQFF
cdr3_nt: TGTGCCAGCAGTGAATGGGGGACTGTCTACAATGAGCAGTTCTTC

v_call: TRBV2
clone_size: .
j_call: TRBJ2-3
d_call: TRBD2
cdr3_aa: CASTAGGTDTQYF
cdr3_nt: TGTGCCAGCACGGCGGGGGGCACAGATACGCAGTATTTT

v_call: TRBV11-2
clone_size: .
j_call: TRBJ2-7
d_call: TRBD2
cdr3_aa: CASSSGLAGVGEQYF
cdr3_nt: TGTGCCAGCAGCTCGGGACTAGCGGGAGTAGGGGAGCAGTACTTC

v_call: TRBV5-1
clone_size: .
j_call: TRBJ1-1
d_call: .
cdr3_aa: CASSLLGANTEAFF
cdr3_nt: TGCGCCAGCAGCTTGTTGGGGGCGAACACTGAAGCTTTCTTT

v_call: TRBV27
clone_size: .
j_call: TRBJ2-2
d_call: .
cdr3_aa: CASKLAGELFF
cdr3_nt: TGTGCCAGCAAGCTTGCCGGGGAGCTGTTTTTT

v_call: TRBV7-2
clone_size: .
j_call: TRBJ2-7
d_call: .
cdr3_aa: CASSLAHEYEQYF
cdr3_nt: TGTGCCAGCAGCTTAGCGCACGAGTACGAGCAGTACTTC

v_call: TRBV30
clone_size: .
j_call: TRBJ2-3
d_call: .
cdr3_aa: CAWGSLRVGTDTQYF
cdr3_nt: TGTGCCTGGGGCAGCCTCAGGGTAGGCACAGATACGCAGTATTTT

v_call: TRBV27
clone_size: .
j_call: TRBJ2-1
d_call: .
cdr3_aa: CASSEEGRPLNEQFF
cdr3_nt: TGTGCCAGCAGTGAGGAGGGGCGTCCTTTGAATGAGCAGTTCTTC

v_call: TRBV4-1
clone_size: .
j_call: TRBJ1-2
d_call: .
cdr3_aa: CASSQGGFGYTF
cdr3_nt: TGCGCCAGCAGCCAAGGTGGATTTGGCTACACCTTC

v_call: TRBV6-5
clone_size: once
j_call: TRBJ2-5
d_call: .
cdr3_aa: CASSYSAIQETQYF
cdr3_nt: TGTGCCAGCAGTTACTCCGCCATCCAAGAGACCCAGTACTTC

v_call: TRBV5-6
clone_size: .
j_call: TRBJ2-3
d_call: .
cdr3_aa: CASSLETGSMYTDTQYF
cdr3_nt: TGTGCCAGCAGCTTGGAAACGGGGTCGATGTACACAGATACGCAGTATTTT

v_call: TRBV29-1
clone_size: .
j_call: TRBJ2-3
d_call: TRBD2
cdr3_aa: CSVEGLAKSTDTQYF
cdr3_nt: TGCAGCGTAGAAGGACTAGCGAAATCCACAGATACGCAGTATTTT

v_call: TRBV4-1
clone_size: .
j_call: TRBJ2-5
d_call: .
cdr3_aa: CASSRIKVRGETQYF
cdr3_nt: TGCGCCAGCAGCCGGATCAAGGTTAGAGGAGAGACCCAGTACTTC